The rows below give T cell receptor beta chains drawn from one sample of a study of blood T cell repertoires in COVID-19. The method was immunoSEQ multiplex PCR; TCRdb's version includes in-frame clones alone and lacks a portion of them. Here the sample spans 55,000 to 80,000 clones, around 83% being singletons. Sequencing used peripheral blood. The receptors shown here come from a man in his fifties with active COVID-19. The CDR3 runs from the conserved cysteine through the conserved F or W. A D gene is named only where the DNA matches it firmly.

CDR3aa: CASTRTGGDEQYF; len: 13; d_gene: TRBD1; j_gene: TRBJ2-7; v_gene: TRBV12-3/TRBV12-4
CDR3aa: CASSLESGRYEQYF; len: 14; d_gene: NA; j_gene: TRBJ2-7; v_gene: TRBV27
CDR3aa: CASSSGGSGANVLTF; len: 15; d_gene: NA; j_gene: TRBJ2-6; v_gene: TRBV28
CDR3aa: CASSGNSHTQYF; len: 12; d_gene: NA; j_gene: TRBJ2-3; v_gene: TRBV25-1
CDR3aa: CASSYPTPGQATYEQYF; len: 17; d_gene: TRBD1; j_gene: TRBJ2-7; v_gene: TRBV6-2/TRBV6-3
CDR3aa: CATSPGFDYGYTF; len: 13; d_gene: NA; j_gene: TRBJ1-2; v_gene: TRBV18
CDR3aa: CASSPLPTSGNTIYF; len: 15; d_gene: NA; j_gene: TRBJ1-3; v_gene: TRBV5-1
CDR3aa: CASSIRTSGRNTDTQYF; len: 17; d_gene: TRBD2; j_gene: TRBJ2-3; v_gene: TRBV19
CDR3aa: CASSDGTAPDEQYF; len: 14; d_gene: TRBD1; j_gene: TRBJ2-7; v_gene: TRBV10-1
CDR3aa: CASNPLWEANSAKNIQYF; len: 18; d_gene: NA; j_gene: TRBJ2-4; v_gene: TRBV19